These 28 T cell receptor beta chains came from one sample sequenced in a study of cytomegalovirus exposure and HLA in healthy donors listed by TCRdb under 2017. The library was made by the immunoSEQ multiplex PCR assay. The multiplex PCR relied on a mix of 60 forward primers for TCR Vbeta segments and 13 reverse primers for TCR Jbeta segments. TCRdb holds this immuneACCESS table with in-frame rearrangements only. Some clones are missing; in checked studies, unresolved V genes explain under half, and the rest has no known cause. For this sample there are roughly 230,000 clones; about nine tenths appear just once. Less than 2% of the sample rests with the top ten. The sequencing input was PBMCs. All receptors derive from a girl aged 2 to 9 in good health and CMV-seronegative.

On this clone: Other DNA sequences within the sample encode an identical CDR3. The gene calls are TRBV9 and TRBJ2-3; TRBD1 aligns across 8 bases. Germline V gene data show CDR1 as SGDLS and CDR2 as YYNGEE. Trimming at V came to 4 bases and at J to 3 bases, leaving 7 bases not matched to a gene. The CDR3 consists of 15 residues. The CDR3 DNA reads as TGTGCCAGCAGCTCTCGGACAGGGACAACAGATACGCAGTATTTT. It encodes CASSSRTGTTDTQYF.

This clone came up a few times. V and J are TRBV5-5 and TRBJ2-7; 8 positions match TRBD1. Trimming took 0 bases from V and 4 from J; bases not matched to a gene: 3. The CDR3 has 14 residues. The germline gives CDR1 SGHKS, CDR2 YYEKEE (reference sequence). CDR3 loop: CASSLGTGGYEQYF. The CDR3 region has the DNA TGTGCCAGCAGCTTGGGAACAGGGGGATACGAGCAGTACTTC.

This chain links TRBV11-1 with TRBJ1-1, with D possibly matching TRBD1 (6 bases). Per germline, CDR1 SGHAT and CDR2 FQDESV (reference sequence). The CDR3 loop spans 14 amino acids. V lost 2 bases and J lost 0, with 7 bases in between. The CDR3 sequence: CASSLPGVNTEAFF. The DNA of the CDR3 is TGTGCCAGCAGCTTACCAGGGGTGAACACTGAAGCTTTCTTT.

For the CDR3, the DNA is TGTGCCAGTAGTATAGATCGGGGTAGCGGGAGTCACGAGCAGTACTTC. The encoded protein is CASSIDRGSGSHEQYF. The chain combines TRBV19 with TRBJ2-7; 9 bases fit TRBD2. V shed 0 bases, J shed 5 bases, and the junction held 8 bases outside the gene matches. Germline loops: CDR1 LNHDA, CDR2 SQIVND (reference sequence). The CDR3 extends over 16 amino acids.

The CDR3 spells CASSIGGAPTEAFF. Here the CDR3 DNA reads TGTGCCAGTAGTATCGGCGGGGCCCCCACTGAAGCTTTCTTT. The chain couples TRBV19 to TRBJ1-1, with a possible D match to TRBD1 (5 bases). Germline V gene sequence: CDR1 LNHDA, CDR2 SQIVND (reference sequence). CDR3 size: 14 residues. V was clipped by 3 bases and J by 4 bases, with 12 bases between them.

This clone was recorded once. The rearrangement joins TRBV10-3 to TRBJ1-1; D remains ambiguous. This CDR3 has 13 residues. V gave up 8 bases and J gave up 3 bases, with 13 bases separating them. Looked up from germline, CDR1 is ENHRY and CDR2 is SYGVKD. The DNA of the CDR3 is TGTGCCATCCGCCCGGAGGTGGACACTGAAGCTTTCTTT. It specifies CAIRPEVDTEAFF.

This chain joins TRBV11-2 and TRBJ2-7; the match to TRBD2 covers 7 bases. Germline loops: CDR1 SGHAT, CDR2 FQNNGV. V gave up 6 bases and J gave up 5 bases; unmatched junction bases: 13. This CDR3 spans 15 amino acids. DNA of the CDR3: TGTGCCAGCAGAGAAATGGGGGGGAGGTTCCACGAGCAGTACTTC. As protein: CASREMGGRFHEQYF. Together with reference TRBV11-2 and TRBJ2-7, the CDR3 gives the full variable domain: EAGVAQSPRYKIIEKRQSVAFWCNPISGHATLYWYQQILGQGPKLLIQFQNNGVVDDSQLPKDRFSAERLKGVDSTLKIQPAKLEDSAVYLCASREMGGRFHEQYFGPGTRLTVT.

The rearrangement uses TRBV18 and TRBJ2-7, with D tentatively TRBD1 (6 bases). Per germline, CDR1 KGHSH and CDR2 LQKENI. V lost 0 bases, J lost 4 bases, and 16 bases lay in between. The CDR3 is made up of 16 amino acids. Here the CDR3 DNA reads TGTGCCAGCTCACCACCAGAACAGGGTGGATCGTACGAGCAGTACTTC. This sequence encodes CASSPPEQGGSYEQYF.

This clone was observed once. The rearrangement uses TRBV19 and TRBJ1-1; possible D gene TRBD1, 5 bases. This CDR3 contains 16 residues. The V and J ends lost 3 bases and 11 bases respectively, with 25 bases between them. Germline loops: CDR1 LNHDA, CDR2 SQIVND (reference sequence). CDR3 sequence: CASSITLWGESFLAFF. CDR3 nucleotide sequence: TGTGCCAGTAGTATCACACTGTGGGGGGAATCCTTTTTGGCTTTCTTT.

DNA of the CDR3: TGTGCCAGCTCACCTTCGGGAAACACCGGGGAGCTGTTTTTT. This sequence encodes CASSPSGNTGELFF. The V and J genes are TRBV18 and TRBJ2-2; D perhaps matches TRBD2 (5 bases). The CDR3 totals 14 residues. Looked up from germline, CDR1 is KGHSH and CDR2 is LQKENI. Trimming stripped 3 bases from V and 2 bases from J, with 7 bases between.

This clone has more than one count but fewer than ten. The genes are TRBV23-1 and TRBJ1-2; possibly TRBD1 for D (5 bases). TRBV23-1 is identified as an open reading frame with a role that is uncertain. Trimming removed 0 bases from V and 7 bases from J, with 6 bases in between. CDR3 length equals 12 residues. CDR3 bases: TGCGCCAGCAGTCAATCGCAGGGTGGCTACACCTTC. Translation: CASSQSQGGYTF.

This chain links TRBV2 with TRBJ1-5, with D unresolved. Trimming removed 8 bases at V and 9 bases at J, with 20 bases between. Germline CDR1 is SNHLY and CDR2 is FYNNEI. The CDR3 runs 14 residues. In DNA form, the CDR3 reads TGTGCCAGCCGAGTTGGGGAGGGAATCATGCCCCAGCATTTT. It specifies CASRVGEGIMPQHF.

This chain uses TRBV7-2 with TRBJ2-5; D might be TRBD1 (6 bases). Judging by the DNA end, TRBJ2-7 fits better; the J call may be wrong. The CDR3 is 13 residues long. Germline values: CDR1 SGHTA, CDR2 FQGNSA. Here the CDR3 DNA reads TGTGCCAGCAGCTCTGGACAGCGCTACGAGCAGTACTTC. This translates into CASSSGQRYEQYF.

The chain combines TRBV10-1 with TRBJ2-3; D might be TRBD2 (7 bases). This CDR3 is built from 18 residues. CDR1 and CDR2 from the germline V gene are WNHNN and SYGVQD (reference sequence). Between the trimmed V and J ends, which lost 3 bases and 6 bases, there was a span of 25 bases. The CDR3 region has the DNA TGCGCCAGCAGTGATAATTTCGGGGGGCCCCTCGGAAGGGATACGCAGTATTTT. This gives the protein CASSDNFGGPLGRDTQYF.

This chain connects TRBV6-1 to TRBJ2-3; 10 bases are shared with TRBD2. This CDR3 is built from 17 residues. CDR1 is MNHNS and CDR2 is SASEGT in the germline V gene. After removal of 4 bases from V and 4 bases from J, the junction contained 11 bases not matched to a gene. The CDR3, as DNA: TGTGCCAGCAGTGCCTGGGGAGCGGGAGGGCCCGCAGATACGCAGTATTTT. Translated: CASSAWGAGGPADTQYF.

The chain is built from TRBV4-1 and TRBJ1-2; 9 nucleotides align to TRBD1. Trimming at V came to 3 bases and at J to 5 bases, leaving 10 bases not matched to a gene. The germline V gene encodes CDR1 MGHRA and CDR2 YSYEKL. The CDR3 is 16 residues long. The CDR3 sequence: CASSQDPGQGNYGYTF. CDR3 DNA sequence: TGCGCCAGCAGCCAGGACCCGGGACAGGGAAATTATGGCTACACCTTC.

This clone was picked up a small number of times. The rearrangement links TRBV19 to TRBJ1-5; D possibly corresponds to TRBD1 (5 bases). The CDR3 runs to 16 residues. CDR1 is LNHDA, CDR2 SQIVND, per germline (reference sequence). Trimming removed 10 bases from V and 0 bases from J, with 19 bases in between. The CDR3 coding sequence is TGTGCCACCCAGTTATCCGGGGGGACTAGCAATCAGCCCCAGCATTTT. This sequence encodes CATQLSGGTSNQPQHF.

In DNA, the CDR3 is TGTGCCAGCAGCCCCGGGGATGAGCAGTTCTTC. As protein: CASSPGDEQFF. The gene calls are TRBV27 and TRBJ2-1, with a possible D match to TRBD2 (5 bases). CDR3 length equals 11 residues. CDR1 is MNHEY and CDR2 is SMNVEV in the germline V gene (reference sequence). V was cut by 6 bases and J by 8 bases, with 8 bases left in between.

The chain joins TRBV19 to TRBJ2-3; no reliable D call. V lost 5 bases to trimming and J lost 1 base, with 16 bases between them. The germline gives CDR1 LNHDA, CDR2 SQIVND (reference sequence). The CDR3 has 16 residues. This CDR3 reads CASSPYGRLGTDTQYF. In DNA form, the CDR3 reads TGTGCCAGTAGTCCATATGGCCGATTGGGCACAGATACGCAGTATTTT.

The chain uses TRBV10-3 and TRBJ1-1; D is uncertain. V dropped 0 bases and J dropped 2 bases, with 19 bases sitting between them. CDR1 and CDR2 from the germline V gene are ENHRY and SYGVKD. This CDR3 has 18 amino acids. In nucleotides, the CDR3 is TGTGCCATCAGTGAGTCGAAACTCCGACTTAAGAGTAACACTGAAGCTTTCTTT. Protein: CAISESKLRLKSNTEAFF.

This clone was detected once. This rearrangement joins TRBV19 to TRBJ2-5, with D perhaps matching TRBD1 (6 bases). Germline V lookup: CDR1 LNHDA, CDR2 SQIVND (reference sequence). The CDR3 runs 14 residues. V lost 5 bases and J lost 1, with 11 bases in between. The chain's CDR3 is CASSVGQLQETQYF. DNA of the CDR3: TGTGCCAGTAGTGTTGGACAGCTCCAAGAGACCCAGTACTTC.

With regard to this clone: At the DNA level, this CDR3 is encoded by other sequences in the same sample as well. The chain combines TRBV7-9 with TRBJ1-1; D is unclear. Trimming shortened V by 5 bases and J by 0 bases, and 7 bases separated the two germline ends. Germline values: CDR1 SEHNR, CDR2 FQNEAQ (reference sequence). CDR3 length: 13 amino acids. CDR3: CASSLEVNTEAFF. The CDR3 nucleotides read TGTGCCAGCAGCCTCGAGGTGAACACTGAAGCTTTCTTT.

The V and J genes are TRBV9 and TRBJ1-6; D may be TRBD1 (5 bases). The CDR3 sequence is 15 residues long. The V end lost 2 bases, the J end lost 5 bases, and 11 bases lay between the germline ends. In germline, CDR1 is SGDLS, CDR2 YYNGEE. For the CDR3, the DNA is TGTGCCAGCAGCGTTACAGGAGCTGATAATTCACCCCTCCACTTT. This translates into CASSVTGADNSPLHF.

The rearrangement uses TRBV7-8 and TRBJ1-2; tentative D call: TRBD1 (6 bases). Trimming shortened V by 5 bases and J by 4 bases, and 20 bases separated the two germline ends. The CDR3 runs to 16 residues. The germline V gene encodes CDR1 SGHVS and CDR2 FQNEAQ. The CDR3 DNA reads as TGTGCCAGCAGCGTACGCAGCTCGGACAGCCTCTATGGCTACACCTTC. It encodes CASSVRSSDSLYGYTF.

DNA of the CDR3: TGTGCCAGCAGCTCCAGCGGGGTAGCCTACAATGAGCAGTTCTTC. Its protein product is CASSSSGVAYNEQFF. V and J are TRBV7-2 and TRBJ2-1, with 7 bases lining up with TRBD2. The germline V gene has CDR1 SGHTA and CDR2 FQGNSA. V was clipped by 4 bases and J by 2 bases; unmatched bases: 5. The CDR3 covers 15 residues.

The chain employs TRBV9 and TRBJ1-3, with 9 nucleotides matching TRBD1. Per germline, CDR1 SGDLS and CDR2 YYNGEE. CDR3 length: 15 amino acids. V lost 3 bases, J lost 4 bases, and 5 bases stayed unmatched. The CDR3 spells CASSADRGLGNTIYF. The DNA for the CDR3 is TGTGCCAGCAGCGCGGACAGGGGCCTCGGAAACACCATATATTTT.

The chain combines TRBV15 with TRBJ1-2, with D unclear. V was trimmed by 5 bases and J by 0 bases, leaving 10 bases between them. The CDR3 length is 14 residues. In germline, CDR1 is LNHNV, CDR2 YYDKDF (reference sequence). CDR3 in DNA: TGTGCCACCAGCCCCCGGGTTTCTAACTATGGCTACACCTTC. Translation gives CATSPRVSNYGYTF.

CDR3 amino acids: CSVLSGNSNQPQHF. The DNA for the CDR3 is TGCAGCGTGCTATCAGGGAATAGCAATCAGCCCCAGCATTTT. The chain is built from TRBV29-1 and TRBJ1-5; TRBD1 might be the D (5 bases). Germline V lookup: CDR1 SQVTM, CDR2 ANQGSEA. Trimming removed 6 bases at V and 0 bases at J, with 12 bases between. This CDR3 contains 14 residues.